The 30 T cell receptor beta chains below come from one sample, sequenced in a study of blood T cell repertoires in COVID-19. TCRdb's table, derived via immunoSEQ multiplex PCR, lists solely in-frame clones and lacks some. The sample yields under 300,000 clones, about nine tenths seen once. Sequencing was done on a sample of peripheral blood. These receptors originate from a young man with COVID-19, enrolled during active disease.

The table lists this clone with a count of one. V and J are TRBV6-5 and TRBJ1-6; the D gene is possibly TRBD1 (5 bases). The V gene lost 5 bases and the J gene lost 4 bases, with 12 bases spanning the gap. The CDR3 loop spans 15 amino acids. The germline CDR1 and CDR2 sequences are MNHEY and SVGAGI. The CDR3 nucleotides read TGTGCCAGCAGTCCGGGGGGGGGATATAATTCACCCCTCCACTTT. Residues: CASSPGGGYNSPLHF.

The rearrangement uses TRBV21-1 and TRBJ1-2. TRBV21-1 is deemed a pseudogene. This CDR3 has 14 residues. The CDR3 DNA is TGTGCCAGCAGCCCCGGGTCTTCCTCCTATGGCTACACCTTC. Its translation: CASSPGSSSYGYTF.

This chain connects TRBV4-1 to TRBJ2-7; possible D gene TRBD1, 8 bases. Germline-derived CDR1 and CDR2 are MGHRA and YSYEKL. The V end lost 0 bases, the J end lost 3 bases, and 15 bases lay between the germline ends. This CDR3 is built from 16 residues. This chain's CDR3 is CASSQEGQGGYYEQYF. Written as DNA, the CDR3 is TGCGCCAGCAGCCAAGAAGGACAGGGAGGGTACTACGAGCAGTACTTC.

V is TRBV3-1 (or the pseudogene TRBV3-2) and J is TRBJ1-1; tentative D call: TRBD1 (6 bases). Deletions cut 1 base from V and 3 bases from J, with 15 bases between. CDR1 and CDR2 (germline): LGHDT, YNNKEL (reference sequence). The CDR3 is made up of 16 amino acids. This chain's CDR3 is CASSQGAQGSDTEAFF. CDR3 in DNA: TGTGCCAGCAGCCAAGGCGCACAGGGATCGGACACTGAAGCTTTCTTT.

The V call is TRBV6-5, the J call TRBJ1-1; maybe TRBD1 (5 bases). Trimming shortened V by 8 bases and J by 6 bases, and 16 bases separated the two germline ends. Germline V lookup: CDR1 MNHEY, CDR2 SVGAGI. The CDR3 is 13 amino acids. The chain's CDR3 is CASRTPTVAEAFF. DNA for the CDR3: TGTGCCAGCCGGACACCAACTGTTGCTGAAGCTTTCTTT.

This clone was recorded only once. The chain combines TRBV20-1 with TRBJ1-2; D perhaps matches TRBD1 (5 bases). CDR3 length equals 15 residues. The V gene's germline CDR1 is DFQATT and CDR2 SNEGSKA (reference sequence). V was cut by 3 bases and J by 0 bases, with 14 bases left in between. CDR3: CSASGGARPNYGYTF. The CDR3 DNA follows: TGCAGTGCTAGTGGGGGAGCTCGGCCTAACTATGGCTACACCTTC.

This chain links TRBV9 with TRBJ2-1; D is perhaps TRBD2 (6 bases). Looked up from germline, CDR1 is SGDLS and CDR2 is YYNGEE. V was cut by 0 bases and J by 2 bases, with 12 bases left in between. The CDR3 consists of 16 residues. The CDR3 DNA sequence: TGTGCCAGCAGCGTAGTGGGGGGAACCACCTACAATGAGCAGTTCTTC. This codes for CASSVVGGTTYNEQFF.

This chain connects TRBV18 to TRBJ1-1, with D unresolved. CDR1 KGHSH and CDR2 LQKENI come from the germline V gene. CDR3 length: 12 amino acids. The V gene lost 2 bases and the J gene lost 8 bases, with 9 bases spanning the gap. The CDR3 spells CASSPDGGEAFF. The DNA of the CDR3 is TGTGCCAGCTCACCAGACGGAGGGGAAGCTTTCTTT.

This chain links TRBV3-1 (or the pseudogene TRBV3-2) with TRBJ2-2; 11 nucleotides agree with TRBD1. Germline CDR1 is LGHDT and CDR2 is YNNKEL (reference sequence). With V trimmed by 6 bases and J by 5 bases, 5 bases remained unmatched. CDR3 length: 15 residues. The CDR3 bases are TGTGCCAGCAGTCGGACAGGGGGCTGGACCGGGGAGCTGTTTTTT. Protein: CASSRTGGWTGELFF.

V usage is TRBV25-1 and J usage is TRBJ1-3; D call uncertain. CDR1 is MGHDK and CDR2 is SYGVNS in the germline V gene. The CDR3 totals 14 residues. V lost 6 bases to trimming and J lost 0 bases, with 9 bases between them. The CDR3, as DNA: TGTGCCAGCAGCGACGGGTACTCTGGAAACACCATATATTTT. Its protein product is CASSDGYSGNTIYF.

The V gene is TRBV3-1 (or the pseudogene TRBV3-2), the J gene TRBJ2-3; unclear D gene. The CDR3 totals 12 residues. Looked up from germline, CDR1 is LGHDT and CDR2 is YNNKEL (reference sequence). The V and J ends lost 5 bases and 10 bases respectively, with 13 bases between them. The CDR3 coding sequence is TGTGCCAGCAGCAATCTAGATGTTGCGCAGTATTTT. Amino acids: CASSNLDVAQYF.

V and J are TRBV5-6 and TRBJ1-1; tentatively, D is TRBD1 (5 bases). V lost 6 bases to trimming and J lost 0 bases, with 12 bases between them. CDR1 SGHDT and CDR2 YYEEEE come from the germline V gene. This CDR3 is 14 amino acids long. The CDR3 DNA sequence: TGTGCCAGCACCATCGGGGGAATGAACACTGAAGCTTTCTTT. It specifies CASTIGGMNTEAFF.

The rearrangement joins TRBV2 to TRBJ1-5; D may be TRBD1 (5 bases). This CDR3 spans 15 amino acids. Trimming pared 8 bases from V and 2 bases from J, leaving 16 bases between. CDR1 and CDR2 from the germline V gene are SNHLY and FYNNEI. CDR3 sequence: CASQKIAGGNQPQHF. CDR3 coding DNA: TGTGCCAGCCAAAAAATAGCGGGGGGCAATCAGCCCCAGCATTTT.

This chain connects TRBV7-3 to TRBJ1-1; D gene ambiguous. There are 13 residues in the CDR3. The V gene lost 2 bases and the J gene lost 7 bases, with 11 bases spanning the gap. Looked up from germline, CDR1 is SGHTA and CDR2 is FQGTGA. CDR3 protein: CASSLRSDSEAFF. The DNA for the CDR3 is TGTGCCAGCAGCTTACGTTCCGATAGTGAAGCTTTCTTT. The full variable domain, in which reference TRBV7-3 and TRBJ1-1 provide the parts outside the CDR3, is GAGVSQTPSNKVTEKGKYVELRCDPISGHTALYWYRQSLGQGPEFLIYFQGTGAADDSGLPNDRFFAVRPEGSVSTLKIQRTERGDSAVYLCASSLRSDSEAFFGQGTRLTVV.

The J gene is TRBJ1-2, the V gene TRBV5-6; D unclear. Germline assignment: CDR1 SGHDT and CDR2 YYEEEE. Trimming removed 2 bases from V and 4 bases from J, with 12 bases in between. The length of the CDR3 is 14 residues. CDR3 in DNA: TGTGCCAGCAGCTTTCCAGACTCGAGCTATGGCTACACCTTC. As protein: CASSFPDSSYGYTF. Filled out from reference TRBV5-6 and TRBJ1-2, the complete variable domain reads DAGVTQSPTHLIKTRGQQVTLRCSPKSGHDTVSWYQQALGQGPQFIFQYYEEEERQRGNFPDRFSGHQFPNYSSELNVNALLLGDSALYLCASSFPDSSYGYTFGSGTRLTVV.

This rearrangement joins TRBV5-1 to TRBJ1-3, with a possible D match to TRBD1 (5 bases). V lost 4 bases to trimming and J lost 0 bases, with 14 bases between them. Germline lookup yields CDR1 SGHRS and CDR2 YFSETQ. CDR3 length equals 16 residues. CDR3 DNA sequence: TGCGCCAGCAGCAAGGACACCCCGGTCTCTGGAAACACCATATATTTT. Its protein product is CASSKDTPVSGNTIYF.

This chain connects TRBV6-5 to TRBJ1-5; no firm D call. V was shortened by 3 bases and J by 6 bases, with 9 bases between the two germline ends. Germline V gene sequence: CDR1 MNHEY, CDR2 SVGAGI. The CDR3 extends over 13 amino acids. Here the CDR3 reads CASSYNGVQPQHF. The DNA of the CDR3 is TGTGCCAGCAGTTATAACGGGGTTCAGCCCCAGCATTTT.

The CDR3 DNA is TGTGCCAGCAGTTACGCCGGTTCTAACTATGGCTACACCTTC. It encodes CASSYAGSNYGYTF. The chain has TRBV6-2 or TRBV6-3 and TRBJ1-2, with D unresolved. The germline CDR1 and CDR2 sequences are MNHEY and SVGEGT. Trimming left V 2 bases short and J 0 bases short, with 7 bases between. CDR3 length equals 14 residues.

The V gene is TRBV7-9, the J gene TRBJ1-1, with TRBD1 matching 8 bases. Trimming at V came to 5 bases and at J to 3 bases, leaving 11 bases not matched to a gene. The CDR3 extends over 16 amino acids. Germline V lookup: CDR1 SEHNR, CDR2 FQNEAQ (reference sequence). For the CDR3, the DNA is TGTGCCAGCAGCCCACCTCAGGGGGCCTCGGACACTGAAGCTTTCTTT. It encodes CASSPPQGASDTEAFF. Drawing the rest from reference TRBV7-9 and TRBJ1-1, the complete variable domain is DTGVSQNPRHKITKRGQNVTFRCDPISEHNRLYWYRQTLGQGPEFLTYFQNEAQLEKSRLLSDRFSAERPKGSFSTLEIQRTEQGDSAMYLCASSPPQGASDTEAFFGQGTRLTVV.

The chain is built from TRBV5-1 and TRBJ1-2, with 7 bases matching TRBD1. Trimming cost V 4 bases and J 6 bases; bases outside gene matches: 9. Germline V gene sequence: CDR1 SGHRS, CDR2 YFSETQ. CDR3 size: 14 residues. The CDR3 DNA reads as TGCGCCAGCAGCCGCACCACAGGGGAGGATGGCTACACCTTC. Amino acids: CASSRTTGEDGYTF.

The V call is TRBV11-1, the J call TRBJ1-1; D is unclear. CDR3 length: 16 residues. V lost 1 base and J lost 3, with 15 bases in between. Germline V gene data show CDR1 as SGHAT and CDR2 as FQDESV (reference sequence). The CDR3 DNA is TGTGCCAGCAGCTTAGGGTCTGGAGGGTGGTACACTGAAGCTTTCTTT. Translated: CASSLGSGGWYTEAFF.

V is TRBV7-2 and J is TRBJ2-5, with D maybe TRBD1 (6 bases). V lost 0 bases to trimming and J lost 7 bases, with 15 bases between them. The CDR3 is 15 residues long. The germline CDR1 and CDR2 sequences are SGHTA and FQGNSA. Here the CDR3 reads CASSLAGDMDGTQYF. CDR3 nucleotides: TGTGCCAGCAGCTTAGCGGGGGACATGGATGGGACCCAGTACTTC.

This chain uses TRBV9 with TRBJ1-2; D remains unclear. This CDR3 contains 15 residues. Germline CDR1 SGDLS, CDR2 YYNGEE. Trimming stripped 2 bases from V and 1 base from J, with 12 bases between. As DNA, the CDR3 is TGTGCCAGCAGCGTGTCCGAATCCTATAACTATGGCTACACCTTC. As protein: CASSVSESYNYGYTF.

In its sample, this clone was seen once. The rearrangement joins TRBV5-1 to TRBJ2-7, with TRBD1 identical over 9 bases. Germline values: CDR1 SGHRS, CDR2 YFSETQ. Trimming removed 2 bases from V and 2 bases from J; junction bases left unmatched: 8. The CDR3 extends over 16 amino acids. The CDR3 reads CASSLSSGQGTYEQYF. CDR3 coding DNA: TGCGCCAGCAGCTTATCCTCGGGACAGGGCACCTACGAGCAGTACTTC.

This sequence joins TRBV19 and TRBJ1-5; TRBD1 matches at 7 bases. The CDR3 has 18 residues. With 5 bases clipped from V and 4 bases from J, the junction kept 17 bases outside the gene matches. CDR1 and CDR2 (germline): LNHDA, SQIVND (reference sequence). The CDR3 DNA sequence: TGTGCCAGTAGTGGCCCCCTACAGGGGAGGAGGGATAATCAGCCCCAGCATTTT. Encoded protein: CASSGPLQGRRDNQPQHF.

This chain connects TRBV18 to TRBJ1-4; 7 nucleotides agree with TRBD1. The ends lost 4 bases at V and 6 bases at J; junction bases unmatched: 2. CDR1 and CDR2 from the germline V gene are KGHSH and LQKENI. The CDR3 is 13 residues long. Here the CDR3 reads CASSQGQDEKLFF. The CDR3, as DNA: TGTGCCAGCTCACAAGGACAGGATGAAAAACTGTTTTTT.

In its sample, this clone was seen a few times. In the same sample, other DNA sequences code for this CDR3. The rearrangement links TRBV5-4 to TRBJ1-6, with D perhaps matching TRBD1 (5 bases). This CDR3 has 15 amino acids. V was pared by 0 bases and J by 7 bases, with 11 bases between. Germline V gene lookup returns CDR1 SGHNT and CDR2 YYREEE (reference sequence). The CDR3 here is CASSLAGQLNSPLHF. The CDR3 bases are TGTGCCAGCAGCTTGGCAGGGCAGCTAAATTCACCCCTCCACTTT.

The chain joins TRBV7-9 to TRBJ1-1; TRBD1 agrees at 7 bases. Per germline, CDR1 SEHNR and CDR2 FQNEAQ (reference sequence). V was pared by 4 bases and J by 0 bases, with 5 bases of the junction left unmatched. The CDR3 runs 15 residues. The CDR3 sequence: CASSSGQRMNTEAFF. In DNA, the CDR3 is TGTGCCAGCAGCTCGGGACAGCGCATGAACACTGAAGCTTTCTTT.

This rearrangement joins TRBV5-4 to TRBJ1-2, with 7 bases fitting TRBD1. CDR3 length equals 16 residues. Germline V lookup: CDR1 SGHNT, CDR2 YYREEE (reference sequence). V was clipped by 3 bases and J by 8 bases; unmatched bases: 16. The CDR3 nucleotides are TGTGCCAGCAGCTCACTTCGAGGGCAGGGGGATTTAGGCTACACCTTC. Amino acids: CASSSLRGQGDLGYTF.

The rearrangement uses TRBV5-6 and TRBJ2-3; TRBD1 agrees at 10 bases. Trimming removed 3 bases from V and 2 bases from J; junction bases left unmatched: 3. The germline V gene encodes CDR1 SGHDT and CDR2 YYEEEE. The CDR3 covers 15 residues. For the CDR3, the DNA is TGTGCCAGCAGCTGGGACAGGGGAAACACAGATACGCAGTATTTT. This encodes CASSWDRGNTDTQYF. Filled out from reference TRBV5-6 and TRBJ2-3, the complete variable domain reads DAGVTQSPTHLIKTRGQQVTLRCSPKSGHDTVSWYQQALGQGPQFIFQYYEEEERQRGNFPDRFSGHQFPNYSSELNVNALLLGDSALYLCASSWDRGNTDTQYFGPGTRLTVL.